The rows below give T cell receptor beta chains drawn from one sample of a study of shared clonotypes between healthy human individuals. Clones were read by immunoSEQ multiplex PCR, and TCRdb kept only the in-frame ones, dropping some. This sample has 1.5 million to 2.5 million clones, with roughly 95% found just once. The sequenced sample was naive CD8+ T cells sorted from blood. All receptors come from a man aged 18 to 35 in good health. CDR3s include the opening cysteine and the closing phenylalanine or tryptophan. A D gene is named only where the DNA matches it firmly. Some rows mark clone size as missing; the rest say once, few, many or name a class of expanded clone.

j_gene,abundance,v_gene,d_gene,CDR3aa,CDR3nt
TRBJ2-2,-,TRBV27,TRBD1,CASSMGQGVGELFF,TGTGCCAGCAGTATGGGACAGGGCGTAGGGGAGCTGTTTTTT
TRBJ2-7,-,TRBV27,-,CASSLSWPGPEGQYF,TGTGCCAGCAGTTTAAGTTGGCCAGGCCCTGAGGGTCAGTACTTC
TRBJ2-2,-,TRBV6-5,-,CASSYDYLTGELFF,TGTGCCAGCAGTTACGACTACCTCACCGGGGAGCTGTTTTTT
TRBJ2-1,-,TRBV20-1,-,CSAIASSEQFF,TGCAGTGCCATAGCCTCTAGTGAGCAGTTCTTC
TRBJ2-7,once,TRBV5-1,-,CASSLEGTPHSYEQYF,TGCGCCAGCAGCTTGGAAGGGACACCTCACTCCTACGAGCAGTACTTC
TRBJ2-6,-,TRBV11-2,-,CASSLEWVEVAGANVLTF,TGTGCCAGCAGCTTAGAATGGGTGGAGGTCGCCGGGGCCAACGTCCTGACTTTC
TRBJ2-3,-,TRBV6-5,-,CASGGERGFTDTQYF,TGTGCCTCCGGGGGCGAGCGGGGATTCACAGATACGCAGTATTTT
TRBJ2-3,-,TRBV11-2,-,CASSSPGARATQYF,TGTGCCAGCAGCTCCCCCGGGGCCCGAGCTACGCAGTATTTT
TRBJ2-7,-,TRBV6-5,-,CASSSSGSSYEQYF,TGTGCCAGCAGTTCATCCGGGAGCTCCTACGAGCAGTACTTC
TRBJ2-1,-,TRBV29-1,-,CSAGGYNEQFF,TGCAGCGCTGGCGGCTACAATGAGCAGTTCTTC
TRBJ1-1,-,TRBV2,TRBD1,CARKQGAGTEAFF,TGTGCCAGGAAACAGGGGGCAGGCACTGAAGCTTTCTTT
TRBJ1-5,-,TRBV27,TRBD1,CASSLVGQGEVAQHF,TGTGCCAGCAGTTTAGTAGGACAGGGGGAGGTGGCCCAGCATTTT
TRBJ2-5,-,TRBV7-7,-,CASSEGLMYQETQYF,TGTGCTAGCAGCGAAGGACTTATGTACCAAGAGACCCAGTACTTC
TRBJ1-5,-,TRBV9,-,CASSVGWDQPQHF,TGTGCCAGCAGCGTAGGCTGGGATCAGCCCCAGCATTTT
TRBJ2-3,-,TRBV30,-,CAWSAGPEATQYF,TGTGCCTGGAGCGCAGGGCCGGAGGCTACGCAGTATTTT
TRBJ1-1,-,TRBV4-3,-,CASSQNRENTEAFF,TGCGCCAGCAGCCAAAACAGGGAGAACACTGAAGCTTTCTTT
TRBJ2-7,-,TRBV7-6,-,CASSLKTGAAYEQYF,TGTGCCAGCAGCTTAAAAACAGGCGCTGCCTACGAGCAGTACTTC
TRBJ2-4,-,TRBV14,-,CASSPRDSLNIQYF,TGTGCCAGCAGCCCCCGGGACTCCTTGAACATTCAGTACTTC
TRBJ2-2,once,TRBV7-2,-,CASSLGGLYTGELFF,TGTGCCAGCAGCTTAGGTGGACTGTACACCGGGGAGCTGTTTTTT
TRBJ2-1,-,TRBV6-1,-,CASSEVRINEQFF,TGTGCCAGCAGTGAAGTTAGGATCAATGAGCAGTTCTTC
TRBJ2-7,once,TRBV7-9,-,CASSATAYEQYF,TGTGCCAGCAGCGCGACAGCCTACGAGCAGTACTTC
TRBJ2-3,-,TRBV4-1,TRBD2,CASSIRLAGGPDTQYF,TGCGCCAGCAGCATTCGACTAGCGGGAGGGCCAGATACGCAGTATTTT
TRBJ1-2,-,TRBV7-9,TRBD1,CASSGTGWNGYTF,TGTGCCAGCAGCGGGACAGGCTGGAATGGCTACACCTTC
TRBJ2-1,-,TRBV6-1,TRBD1,CASSEENRGHEQFF,TGTGCCAGCAGTGAAGAGAACAGGGGCCATGAGCAGTTCTTC
TRBJ2-1,-,TRBV29-1,TRBD2,CSGLAGLNEQFF,TGCAGCGGACTAGCGGGACTCAATGAGCAGTTCTTC
TRBJ1-2,few,TRBV29-1,-,CSVEDPGGYGYTF,TGCAGCGTTGAAGATCCTGGGGGCTATGGCTACACCTTC